This T cell receptor beta chain originates from a study of T cell clonality in common variable immunodeficiency. The table came from immunoSEQ multiplex PCR; TCRdb's copy has only in-frame clones and leaves some out. The table records 30,000 to 40,000 clones without singletons, the ten largest covering 6.7%. Study results and limitations: In common variable immunodeficiency, TCR beta chains reportedly carried fewer deletions and N-nucleotide insertions. What drives increased CVID clonality needs T cell subpopulation sequencing.

Both groups were predominantly of Caucasian heritage. All CVID subjects were on immunoglobulin replacement for at least one year. This clone was recorded many times. What it recognizes is unknown. From the germline J gene comes the end of the CDR3, since the read stops 3 residues before it. CDR1 SGHNT and CDR2 YENEEA come from the germline V gene. This CDR3 region has 15 residues. The source material was peripheral blood mononuclear cells. The chain carries TRBV11-3 and TRBJ2-3; 10 nucleotides line up with TRBD2. This receptor was obtained from a human donor with common variable immunodeficiency. CDR3 loop: CASSLTSGAPETQYF. CDR3 DNA, as far as it was read: TGTGCCAGCAGCTTAACTAGCGGGGCCCCGGAGACG. The full variable domain, with the rest looked up from reference TRBV11-3 and TRBJ2-3, is EAGVVQSPRYKIIEKKQPVAFWCNPISGHNTLYWYLQNLGQGPELLIRYENEEAVDDSQLPKDRFSAERLKGVDSTLKIQPAELGDSAVYLCASSLTSGAPETQYFGPGTRLTVL.